The 24 T cell receptor beta chains listed next were all sequenced from one sample in a study of T-cell memory formation after mild COVID-19. TCRdb recomputed calls from the 5' RACE reads with MiXCR, one row per CDR3 protein. This table holds 65,000 to 100,000 distinct CDR3 sequences, around 13% found once. Source material: PBMCs or a T cell subset sorted from them (not recorded which). The receptors shown here come from a man between 18 and 29 years old who had mild COVID-19 (a few samples of this study predate the infection). Cell type and time point are not known.

This clonotype came up a few times. The rearrangement uses TRBV6-5 and TRBJ1-1; D gene unclear. The germline CDR1 and CDR2 sequences are MNHEY and SVGAGI. This CDR3 is 14 amino acids long. V was trimmed by 6 bases and J by 0 bases, leaving 11 bases between them. CDR3 in amino acids: CASSRTGLNTEAFF. CDR3 bases: TGTGCCAGCAGCCGTACGGGATTGAACACTGAAGCTTTCTTT.

This clonotype was seen a few times. This CDR3 is CASSHPLPGQENSPLHF. Written as DNA, the CDR3 is TGCGCCAGCAGCCACCCCCTCCCAGGACAGGAAAATTCACCCCTCCACTTT. The chain recombines TRBV4-1 with TRBJ1-6; 7 positions match TRBD1. The V gene end was trimmed by 3 bases and the J gene end by 7 bases; junction bases not matched to a gene: 12. The CDR3 extends over 17 amino acids. The V gene's germline CDR1 is MGHRA and CDR2 YSYEKL.

This clonotype was seen only a few times. This chain uses TRBV6-5 with TRBJ2-1, with D possibly TRBD2 on 6 matching bases. Trimming removed 6 bases from V and 5 bases from J, with 20 bases in between. The germline V gene has CDR1 MNHEY and CDR2 SVGAGI. There are 16 residues in the CDR3. The CDR3 region is CASSPGSAQGNNEQFF. The CDR3 nucleotides are TGTGCCAGCAGCCCCGGGAGCGCCCAGGGTAACAATGAGCAGTTCTTC.

The chain couples TRBV7-9 to TRBJ2-1; no clear D gene. Germline CDR1 SEHNR, CDR2 FQNEAQ (reference sequence). The V end was cut by 1 base, the J end by 3 bases, with 7 bases between. The CDR3 has 14 amino acids. Here the CDR3 reads CASSLVGDYNEQFF. The CDR3 nucleotides read TGTGCCAGCAGCTTAGTCGGAGACTACAATGAGCAGTTCTTC.

A note on this clonotype: An end of the junction does not agree with germline; a read error may underlie this. The chain joins TRBV19 to TRBJ1-1, with unresolved D. CDR1 and CDR2 from the germline V gene are LNHDA and SQIVND (reference sequence). CDR3 size: 14 residues. CDR3 coding DNA: TGTGCCAGTAGTATGGTAAGGCCGAACCCTGAAGCTTTCTTT. Translating gives CASSMVRPNPEAFF.

Only a few counts were recorded for this clonotype. The chain is built from TRBV4-3 and TRBJ2-5; tentatively, D is TRBD2 (5 bases). Trimming cost V 2 bases and J 3 bases, with 16 bases left between them. CDR1 LGHNA and CDR2 YSLEER come from the germline V gene. The CDR3 loop spans 16 amino acids. The CDR3 DNA follows: TGCGCCAGCAGCCAATACGAGGCTAGCTCAAAAGAGACCCAGTACTTC. Its translation: CASSQYEASSKETQYF.

This clonotype appeared many times. The J gene is TRBJ2-1, the V gene TRBV5-5, with D unresolved. Germline assignment: CDR1 SGHKS and CDR2 YYEKEE (reference sequence). Trimming took off 2 bases at V and 9 bases at J, with 9 bases between the two ends. CDR3 length: 12 residues. DNA for the CDR3: TGTGCCAGCAGCTTAGTCGGAGCTGAGCAGTTCTTC. Translation: CASSLVGAEQFF.

The chain joins TRBV4-2 to TRBJ1-1, with D possibly TRBD1 on 6 matching bases. The CDR3 consists of 14 residues. In germline, CDR1 is LGHNA, CDR2 YNFKEQ. The V end lost 7 bases, the J end lost 1 base, and 13 bases lay between the germline ends. CDR3 sequence (DNA): TGTGCCAGCAATACAGGGTTCGCGAACACTGAAGCTTTCTTT. Translated: CASNTGFANTEAFF.

This clonotype was observed at least ten times. The chain recombines TRBV20-1 with TRBJ1-1, with TRBD1 matching 9 bases. V was pared by 2 bases and J by 4 bases, with 8 bases of the junction left unmatched. From germline, CDR1 is DFQATT and CDR2 SNEGSKA (reference sequence). The length of the CDR3 is 15 residues. The CDR3 DNA is TGCAGTGCTAGAAATGGGGACAGGGAGGTCACTGAAGCTTTCTTT. Translated: CSARNGDREVTEAFF.

This clonotype was recorded many times. This CDR3 is CASSLGTSGGAYNEQFF. Here the CDR3 DNA reads TGTGCCAGCAGCCTCGGGACTAGCGGGGGGGCTTACAATGAGCAGTTCTTC. The chain has TRBV7-9 and TRBJ2-1; 16 positions match TRBD2. This CDR3 spans 17 amino acids. Germline CDR1 is SEHNR and CDR2 is FQNEAQ (reference sequence). Trimming removed 5 bases from V and 4 bases from J; junction bases left unmatched: 5.

The chain combines TRBV7-9 with TRBJ1-2; possible D gene TRBD1, 5 bases. Between the trimmed V and J ends, which lost 1 base and 4 bases, there was a span of 13 bases. The CDR3 runs to 15 residues. The germline gives CDR1 SEHNR, CDR2 FQNEAQ (reference sequence). Here the CDR3 DNA reads TGTGCCAGCAGCTTAGGGGACCCCGGTGGCTATGGCTACACCTTC. It encodes CASSLGDPGGYGYTF.

V is TRBV2 and J is TRBJ2-1, with TRBD2 identical over 10 bases. The junction had 11 bases not matched to a gene; V was cut back by 10 bases and J by 8 bases. Per the germline V gene, CDR1 is SNHLY and CDR2 is FYNNEI. This CDR3 spans 14 amino acids. The CDR3 bases are TGTGCCATCAGAGCGGGGGGGCCTTTTTATGAGCAGTTCTTC. It is translated as CAIRAGGPFYEQFF.

This rearrangement joins TRBV7-9 to TRBJ1-4; D might be TRBD1 (5 bases). V was pared by 5 bases and J by 0 bases, with 10 bases between. The germline CDR1 and CDR2 sequences are SEHNR and FQNEAQ (reference sequence). The CDR3 sequence is 15 residues long. The CDR3 nucleotides are TGTGCCAGCAGCGGCTCGACAGCAACTAATGAAAAACTGTTTTTT. Translation: CASSGSTATNEKLFF. The full variable domain, in which reference TRBV7-9 and TRBJ1-4 provide the parts outside the CDR3, is DTGVSQNPRHKITKRGQNVTFRCDPISEHNRLYWYRQTLGQGPEFLTYFQNEAQLEKSRLLSDRFSAERPKGSFSTLEIQRTEQGDSAMYLCASSGSTATNEKLFFGSGTQLSVL.

This clonotype has only a few counts. The gene calls are TRBV27 and TRBJ1-1; D call uncertain. Germline-derived CDR1 and CDR2 are MNHEY and SMNVEV (reference sequence). V was shortened by 5 bases and J by 4 bases, with 23 bases between the two germline ends. The CDR3 is made up of 17 amino acids. CDR3 amino acids: CASSPSGVGVKGTEAFF. The DNA of the CDR3 is TGTGCCAGCAGTCCCAGCGGGGTAGGCGTAAAAGGCACTGAAGCTTTCTTT.

This clonotype was recorded a few times. The chain uses TRBV12-3 or TRBV12-4 and TRBJ2-2, with unresolved D. The CDR3 is made up of 15 amino acids. V lost 0 bases, J lost 0 bases, and 5 bases lay in between. This chain's CDR3 is CASSLATPNTGELFF. For the CDR3, the DNA is TGTGCCAGCAGTTTAGCAACACCGAACACCGGGGAGCTGTTTTTT.

This clonotype was seen more than once but under ten times. This sequence joins TRBV7-3 and TRBJ2-3, with D maybe TRBD2 (7 bases). V was trimmed by 8 bases and J by 5 bases, leaving 17 bases between them. CDR3 size: 14 residues. CDR1 is SGHTA, CDR2 FQGTGA, per germline. The CDR3 nucleotides read TGTGCCAGCGCCGGAGGGGGGGGCTTAGATACGCAGTATTTT. Translating it yields CASAGGGGLDTQYF.

A few counts support this clonotype. The chain employs TRBV6-6 and TRBJ2-5, with 8 bases that match TRBD1. This CDR3 has 14 residues. Germline values: CDR1 MNHNY, CDR2 SVGAGI (reference sequence). J lost 3 bases, V lost 4 bases, and 4 bases had no gene match. The CDR3 spells CASSSSDREETQYF. Here the CDR3 DNA reads TGTGCCAGCAGTTCCTCGGACAGGGAAGAGACCCAGTACTTC.

The rearrangement uses TRBV6-5 and TRBJ1-2, with D perhaps matching TRBD1 (5 bases). The CDR3 sequence is 13 residues long. CDR1 and CDR2 from the germline V gene are MNHEY and SVGAGI. The V and J ends lost 6 bases and 4 bases respectively, with 12 bases between them. CDR3 protein: CASSNQGVYGYTF. CDR3 nucleotides: TGTGCCAGCAGCAACCAGGGTGTCTATGGCTACACCTTC.

This clonotype was detected only a few times. The chain combines TRBV7-8 with TRBJ2-1; D is possibly TRBD1 or TRBD2 (6 bases each). Trimming removed 4 bases at V and 9 bases at J, with 10 bases between. Germline V lookup: CDR1 SGHVS, CDR2 FQNEAQ. The length of the CDR3 is 12 residues. The CDR3 here is CASSSQGGEQFF. The CDR3 nucleotides read TGTGCCAGCAGCTCACAGGGAGGTGAGCAGTTCTTC. Complete variable domain (other parts from reference TRBV7-8 and TRBJ2-1): GAGVSQSPRYKVAKRGQDVALRCDPISGHVSLFWYQQALGQGPEFLTYFQNEAQLDKSGLPSDRFFAERPEGSVSTLKIQRTQQEDSAVYLCASSSQGGEQFFGPGTRLTVL.

The chain carries TRBV5-5 and TRBJ1-3; D is unresolved. Per the germline V gene, CDR1 is SGHKS and CDR2 is YYEKEE (reference sequence). V was cut by 4 bases and J by 0 bases, with 5 bases left in between. CDR3 length equals 13 residues. CDR3 protein: CASSQSSGNTIYF. The CDR3, as DNA: TGTGCCAGCAGCCAAAGCTCTGGAAACACCATATATTTT.

J is TRBJ2-3 and V is TRBV7-3; 9 bases are a match to TRBD2. CDR3 length equals 16 residues. The trim removed 6 bases at V and 1 base at J, leaving 8 bases unmatched. Germline V lookup: CDR1 SGHTA, CDR2 FQGTGA. The CDR3 DNA reads as TGTGCCAGCAGTCCAGGGCCTAGCGGGGGCACAGATACGCAGTATTTT. Residues: CASSPGPSGGTDTQYF.

The rearrangement joins TRBV20-1 to TRBJ2-1; D not certain. The V gene's germline CDR1 is DFQATT and CDR2 SNEGSKA (reference sequence). This CDR3 region has 13 residues. V was pared by 3 bases and J by 0 bases, with 6 bases between. For the CDR3, the DNA is TGCAGTGCTAGCACCCTCTCCTACAATGAGCAGTTCTTC. It encodes CSASTLSYNEQFF.

The V call is TRBV20-1, the J call TRBJ2-2; 9 nucleotides match TRBD2. The CDR3 runs to 16 residues. Germline V gives CDR1 DFQATT, CDR2 SNEGSKA (reference sequence). The ends lost 6 bases at V and 5 bases at J; junction bases unmatched: 13. The CDR3 region has the DNA TGCAGTGCAGTCCCTGATTCCAGCGGGGGGACCGGGGAGCTGTTTTTT. As protein: CSAVPDSSGGTGELFF.

This clonotype was observed a few times. J is TRBJ2-7 and V is TRBV10-3, with TRBD1 matching 8 bases. Germline-derived CDR1 and CDR2 are ENHRY and SYGVKD. The CDR3 is made up of 13 amino acids. V was clipped by 6 bases and J by 3 bases; unmatched bases: 4. This CDR3 is CAIRDREDYEQYV. The CDR3 DNA sequence: TGTGCCATCAGGGACAGGGAGGACTACGAGCAGTACGTC.